This TCR beta chain was sequenced for a study of cytomegalovirus exposure and HLA in healthy donors. Primers for the PCR totalled 60 Vbeta and 13 Jbeta. Assay used: immunoSEQ multiplex PCR; TCRdb lists only in-frame clones, some missing. The sample lists 160,000 or so clones, about 72% occurring once. What was sequenced was PBMCs. This clonotype was sampled from a man in his sixties in good health and CMV-seronegative.

The CDR3 DNA follows: TGTGCCAGCAGCTTATATCGAAGCGGGGGGGCGGAGACCCAGTACTTC. Encoded protein: CASSLYRSGGAETQYF. The rearrangement uses TRBV7-9 and TRBJ2-5; 10 nucleotides match TRBD2. The junction had 8 bases not matched to a gene; V was cut back by 2 bases and J by 5 bases. Germline values: CDR1 SEHNR, CDR2 FQNEAQ (reference sequence). The CDR3 sequence is 16 residues long.